The rows below give T cell receptor beta chains drawn from one sample of a study of CD8 T cells in ankylosing spondylitis. TCRdb redid the calling of the 5' RACE reads with MiXCR, one entry per CDR3 protein. The table records some 250,000 distinct CDR3 sequences, about 10% of them present only once. Sequenced sample: blood, either unsorted or a sorted T cell fraction (not recorded which). The origin of the receptors is a male donor with ankylosing spondylitis or in good health (not recorded which). Both conserved end residues are part of each CDR3. D genes are given only for firm matches. Size is omitted from some rows. Given values are once, few, many or a class for expanded clones.

V gene	D gene	clone size	J gene	CDR3 protein	CDR3 DNA
TRBV19	NA	NA	TRBJ2-2	CASSNPNTGELFF	TGTGCCAGTAGTAACCCGAACACCGGGGAGCTGTTTTTT
TRBV5-1	TRBD1	many	TRBJ1-1	CASTLRQGMGTEAFF	TGCGCCAGCACCCTAAGACAGGGCATGGGCACTGAAGCTTTCTTT
TRBV25-1	TRBD2	many	TRBJ2-1	CASIGGGAVNEQFF	TGTGCCAGCATTGGCGGGGGGGCCGTCAATGAGCAGTTCTTC
TRBV15	NA	many	TRBJ1-4	CATSREQGREKLFF	TGTGCCACCAGCAGAGAGCAAGGACGGGAAAAACTGTTTTTT
TRBV3-1	TRBD2	NA	TRBJ2-1	CASSSSGTPNEQFF	TGTGCCAGCAGCTCTAGCGGGACCCCCAATGAGCAGTTCTTC
TRBV16	NA	NA	TRBJ2-2	CASSQFEDTGELFF	TGTGCCAGCAGCCAATTTGAGGACACCGGGGAGCTGTTTTTT
TRBV7-9	NA	NA	TRBJ2-3	CASSLEDDTDTQYF	TGTGCCAGCAGCTTAGAAGATGACACAGATACGCAGTATTTT
TRBV9	NA	many	TRBJ1-3	CASSAHMDLDTIYF	TGTGCCAGCAGCGCTCACATGGATCTGGACACCATATATTTT
TRBV2	NA	NA	TRBJ2-1	CASSEEGGSYNEQFF	TGTGCCAGCAGTGAAGAGGGCGGATCCTACAATGAGCAGTTCTTC
TRBV3-1	NA	many	TRBJ1-1	CASSQPAMKNTEAFF	TGTGCCAGCAGCCAGCCTGCGATGAAGAACACTGAAGCTTTCTTT
TRBV3-1	TRBD1	NA	TRBJ1-3	CASSTGEVNTIYF	TGTGCCAGCAGTACAGGGGAAGTAAACACCATATATTTT